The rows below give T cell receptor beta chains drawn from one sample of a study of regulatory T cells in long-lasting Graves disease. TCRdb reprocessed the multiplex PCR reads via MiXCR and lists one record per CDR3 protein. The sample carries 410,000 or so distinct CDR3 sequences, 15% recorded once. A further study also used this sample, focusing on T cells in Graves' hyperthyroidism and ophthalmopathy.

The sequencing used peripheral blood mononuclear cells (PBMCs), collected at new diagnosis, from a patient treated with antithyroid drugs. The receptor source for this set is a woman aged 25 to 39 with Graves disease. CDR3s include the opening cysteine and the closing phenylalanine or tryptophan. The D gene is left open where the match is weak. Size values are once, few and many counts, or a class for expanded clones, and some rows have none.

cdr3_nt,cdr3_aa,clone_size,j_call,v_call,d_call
TGTGCCTGGAGTGGACTAGCGGGGCCCGTTGGTAGTTGGGAGACCCAGTACTTC,CAWSGLAGPVGSWETQYF,few,TRBJ2-5,TRBV30,TRBD2
TGCAGCGTTGAATCGGAGGACGAGCAGTACTTC,CSVESEDEQYF,many,TRBJ2-7,TRBV29-1,.
TGCAGTGCTAGAGATGGGAGCCCTGGAAACACCATATATTTT,CSARDGSPGNTIYF,.,TRBJ1-3,TRBV20-1,.
TGCGCCAGCAGCTTGGTAAGAGGAAAAATGGGCGAGCAGTACTTC,CASSLVRGKMGEQYF,many,TRBJ2-7,TRBV5-1,.
TGTGCCATCAGTGAGTTCGGAGGAGGGTACACTGAAGCTTTCTTT,CAISEFGGGYTEAFF,many,TRBJ1-1,TRBV10-3,.
TGTGCCAGCAGCTTACTGCCAGGGGAGTCCCCCCCCTACGAAGAGCGGTACTTC,CASSLLPGESPPYEERYF,few,TRBJ2-7,TRBV7-9,.
TGTGCCAGCAGCTTTCCCCGCTTGGGGCGGCGAAGCACAGATACGCAGTATTTT,CASSFPRLGRRSTDTQYF,many,TRBJ2-3,TRBV7-9,.
TGTGCCAGCAAGGTGAACACTGAAGCTTTCTTT,CASKVNTEAFF,.,TRBJ1-1,TRBV6-2/TRBV6-3,.
TGTGCCAGCAGCCCAAGCGGGAGGCTCTACAATGAGCAGTTCTTC,CASSPSGRLYNEQFF,few,TRBJ2-1,TRBV11-3,TRBD2
TGTGCCAGCAGTTACTCGGGCAGGATTTACTATGGCTACACCTTC,CASSYSGRIYYGYTF,many,TRBJ1-2,TRBV6-5,.
TGTGCCAGCAGCTTAGTGGCACTAGCGGGAGCGATGGGTGAGCAGTTCTTC,CASSLVALAGAMGEQFF,few,TRBJ2-1,TRBV5-6,TRBD2
TGTGCCAGCAGTGAAGCAGGCCTAGCGGGAGAGACCCAGTACTTC,CASSEAGLAGETQYF,many,TRBJ2-5,TRBV2,TRBD2
TGTGCCACCACTACCGGCGGATCACCCCTCCACTTT,CATTTGGSPLHF,few,TRBJ1-6,TRBV6-2/TRBV6-3,.
TGTGCCAGTAGTATCGATCTCGGACAGCAAGGGACCCAGTACTTC,CASSIDLGQQGTQYF,.,TRBJ2-5,TRBV19,.
TGTGCCAGCAGTCAAAGCGGGAGCCCAGCCCCTACAGATACGCAGTATTTT,CASSQSGSPAPTDTQYF,many,TRBJ2-3,TRBV6-2/TRBV6-3,TRBD2
TGTGCCACCAGTGATTTGTCGGGGGCTAGCGGGAGTATTACAGATACGCAGTATTTT,CATSDLSGASGSITDTQYF,.,TRBJ2-3,TRBV24-1,TRBD2
TGTGCCTGGAGTGTCCTCCAGGGAGAGATGAACACTGAAGCTTTCTTT,CAWSVLQGEMNTEAFF,many,TRBJ1-1,TRBV30,.